This record concerns one T cell receptor (beta chain) sequence. Its antigen is currently unknown. The germline CDR1 and CDR2 sequences are SGDLS and YYNGEE. Trimming at V came to 4 bases and at J to 4 bases, leaving 10 bases not matched to a gene. This CDR3 is 15 amino acids long. TCRdb's table, derived via immunoSEQ multiplex PCR, lists solely in-frame clones and lacks some. The table has some 2,400,000 clones, 90% to 97% seen once. This sample stems from a study of shared clonotypes between healthy human individuals. Study results and caveats: Memory subsets had estimated richness that was generally smaller than that of naive subsets.

The origin of this receptor is a man between 18 and 29 years old in good health. The chain uses TRBV9 and TRBJ1-2; TRBD1 aligns across 7 bases. Sequenced sample: naive CD4+ T cells sorted from blood. Subset: CD45RA+ positively selected. The CDR3 region is CASSPGQTQGYGYTF. Written as DNA, the CDR3 is TGTGCCAGCAGCCCGGGACAGACCCAAGGCTATGGCTACACCTTC.